These T cell receptor beta chains were read from a single sample in a study of OX40 agonist ivuxolimab in advanced cancers. TCRdb's copy holds only in-frame clones and misses some; the assay was immunoSEQ multiplex PCR. The sample yields just under 100,000 clones, approximately 94% seen once. This specimen was CD4+ or CD8+ T cells sorted from blood, taken in a trial of the OX40 agonist ivuxolimab. Source of these receptors: an adult with an advanced solid tumor such as melanoma, head and neck, liver or kidney cancer. The CDR3 runs from the conserved cysteine through the conserved F or W. A D gene is named only where the DNA matches it firmly. Expanded clones are given a class, and other clones once, few, many or no size at all.

CDR3nt	CDR3aa	d_gene	j_gene	abundance	v_gene
TGTGCCAGCAGCTTGGGGGGAAACACAGATACGCAGTATTTT	CASSLGGNTDTQYF	.	TRBJ2-3	.	TRBV5-4
TGTGCCAGTAGTACCCTTTCCCAACAGGAGACCCAGTACTTC	CASSTLSQQETQYF	.	TRBJ2-5	.	TRBV19
TGTGCCAGCAGCTTGAACACCGGGGAGCTGTTTTTT	CASSLNTGELFF	.	TRBJ2-2	.	TRBV7-9
TGTGCCAGTAGGTCACAGGGGAGCTTCAATCAGCCCCAGCATTTT	CASRSQGSFNQPQHF	TRBD1	TRBJ1-5	.	TRBV19
TGTGCCAGCTCACCAGGGACTACAGACGCAGATACGCAGTATTTT	CASSPGTTDADTQYF	TRBD2	TRBJ2-3	.	TRBV18
TGTGCCAGCAGCTTGGCTCTAGGGGCAGCGAACACCGGGGAGCTGTTTTTT	CASSLALGAANTGELFF	.	TRBJ2-2	.	TRBV5-6
TGTGCCAGCAGCCCCCGAATGAGCACAGATACGCAGTATTTT	CASSPRMSTDTQYF	.	TRBJ2-3	.	TRBV7-2
TGTGCCAGTAGTATACTCTCCAGGGCCAATGAGCAGTTCTTC	CASSILSRANEQFF	.	TRBJ2-1	.	TRBV19
TGTGCCAGCAGCCCTTCCTCAGATACGCAGTATTTT	CASSPSSDTQYF	.	TRBJ2-3	.	TRBV6-5
TGTGCCAGCAGCCACCTTTGGCAGGGTAACACTGAAGCTTTCTTT	CASSHLWQGNTEAFF	.	TRBJ1-1	.	TRBV5-6
TGTGCCAGCAGATCAACGGGACAGAACTATGGCTACACCTTC	CASRSTGQNYGYTF	TRBD1	TRBJ1-2	.	TRBV28
TGTGCCATCAGTGGGGACCGGCAGCCCCAGCATTTT	CAISGDRQPQHF	.	TRBJ1-5	.	TRBV10-3
TGTGCCAGTAGTATTGACAGATATGGCTACACCTTC	CASSIDRYGYTF	.	TRBJ1-2	.	TRBV19
TGTGCCAGCAAGGGACTATTCAGTGGGGAGACCCAGTACTTC	CASKGLFSGETQYF	TRBD2	TRBJ2-5	.	TRBV14
TGCGCCAGCAGCTTGATAGGAGGGACTAGCACAGATACGCAGTATTTT	CASSLIGGTSTDTQYF	.	TRBJ2-3	.	TRBV5-1
TGTGCCAGCAGCGTAGGACAGGGTGAATCGTACTTT	CASSVGQGESYF	TRBD1	TRBJ1-1	once	TRBV9
TGTGCCAGCAGCTTGAGCGGGGGGTTGAGGGAGCAGTACTTC	CASSLSGGLREQYF	TRBD2	TRBJ2-7	.	TRBV11-2
TGTGCCAGCAGCCCGGACAGGGGTAACTATGGCTACACCTTC	CASSPDRGNYGYTF	TRBD1	TRBJ1-2	.	TRBV5-4
TGTGCCAGAAGCTTGGGGGCCTATGAACCCCAGCATTTT	CARSLGAYEPQHF	.	TRBJ1-5	.	TRBV5-3
TGTGCCAGCTCGCCGGGACAGATGGGGGGCTACACCTTC	CASSPGQMGGYTF	TRBD1	TRBJ1-2	.	TRBV18
TGTGCCAGTAGTACGCCAAGGAGCAATGAGCAGTTCTTC	CASSTPRSNEQFF	.	TRBJ2-1	.	TRBV19
TGTGCCAGCAGTGGCCCGACAGGGGGCGCGAAGACTAATGAAAAACTGTTTTTT	CASSGPTGGAKTNEKLFF	TRBD1	TRBJ1-4	.	TRBV6-1
TGCGCCAGCAGCCCTCGAGGACAGGTGAATGAAAAACTGTTTTTT	CASSPRGQVNEKLFF	TRBD1	TRBJ1-4	.	TRBV5-1
TGTGCCAGCAGCCCGAGCCGGACTAGCTCCTACGAGCAGTACTTC	CASSPSRTSSYEQYF	TRBD2	TRBJ2-7	.	TRBV7-8
TGCGCCAGCAGCCCTGGACAGGGCGTTTCACCCCTCCACTTT	CASSPGQGVSPLHF	TRBD1	TRBJ1-6	.	TRBV5-1
TGCGCCAGCAGCCAAGGACCGCAGGGGGTCGGGGAGACCCAGTACTTC	CASSQGPQGVGETQYF	TRBD1	TRBJ2-5	.	TRBV4-3
TGTGCCAGCAGCCGCAACTATGGCTACACCTTC	CASSRNYGYTF	.	TRBJ1-2	.	TRBV28
TGTGCCAGCAGCTTAGGGGGGATTGCCTACGAGCAGTACTTC	CASSLGGIAYEQYF	.	TRBJ2-7	.	TRBV7-8
TGTGCCAGCAGCTCCTCCGGGACTAGCGGGAGCTACGAGCAGTACTTC	CASSSSGTSGSYEQYF	TRBD2	TRBJ2-7	.	TRBV7-3
TGTGCCAGCAGTCCTACTAGCGGGAGGTTCGGAGAGCAGTTCTTC	CASSPTSGRFGEQFF	TRBD2	TRBJ2-1	.	TRBV6-1
TGTGCCAGCAGTCCCCCGACCACCTTC	CASSPPTTF	.	TRBJ1-2	.	TRBV6-6
TGTGCCAGCAGTTACCGGGCAGGGCAGGGGGAACAGACCCAGTACTTC	CASSYRAGQGEQTQYF	TRBD1	TRBJ2-5	.	TRBV6-6